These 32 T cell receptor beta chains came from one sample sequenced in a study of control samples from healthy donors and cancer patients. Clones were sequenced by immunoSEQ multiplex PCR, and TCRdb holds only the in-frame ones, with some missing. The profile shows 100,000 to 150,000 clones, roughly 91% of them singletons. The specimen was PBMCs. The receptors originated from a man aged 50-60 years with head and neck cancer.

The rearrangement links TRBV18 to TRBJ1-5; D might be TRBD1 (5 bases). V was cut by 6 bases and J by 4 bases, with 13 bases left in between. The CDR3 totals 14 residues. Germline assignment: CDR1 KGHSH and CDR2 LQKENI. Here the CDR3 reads CASSPLQDNQPQHF. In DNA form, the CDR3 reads TGTGCCAGCTCCCCCCTACAGGATAATCAGCCCCAGCATTTT. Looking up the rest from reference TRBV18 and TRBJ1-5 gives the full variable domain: NAGVMQNPRHLVRRRGQEARLRCSPMKGHSHVYWYRQLPEEGLKFMVYLQKENIIDESGMPKERFSAEFPKEGPSILRIQQVVRGDSAAYFCASSPLQDNQPQHFGDGTRLSIL.

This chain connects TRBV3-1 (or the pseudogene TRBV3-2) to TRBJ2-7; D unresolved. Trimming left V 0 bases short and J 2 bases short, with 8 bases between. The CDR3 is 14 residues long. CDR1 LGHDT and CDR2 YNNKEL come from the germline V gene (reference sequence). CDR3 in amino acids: CASSQDRYTYEQYF. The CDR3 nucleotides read TGTGCCAGCAGCCAAGACCGGTATACCTACGAGCAGTACTTC.

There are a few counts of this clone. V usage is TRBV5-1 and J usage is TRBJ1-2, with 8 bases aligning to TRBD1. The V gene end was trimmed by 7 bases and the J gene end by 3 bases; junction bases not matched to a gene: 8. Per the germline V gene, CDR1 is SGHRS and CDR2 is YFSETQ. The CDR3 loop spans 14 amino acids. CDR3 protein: CASALTGDDYGYTF. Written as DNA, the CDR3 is TGCGCCAGCGCATTGACAGGGGACGACTATGGCTACACCTTC.

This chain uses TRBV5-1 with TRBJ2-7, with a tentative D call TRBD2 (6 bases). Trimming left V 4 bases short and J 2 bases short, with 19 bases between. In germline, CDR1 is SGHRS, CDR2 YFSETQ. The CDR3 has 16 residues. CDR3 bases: TGCGCCAGCAGCCCATCGAGTGCGGGAAGGGCCTACGAGCAGTACTTC. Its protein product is CASSPSSAGRAYEQYF.

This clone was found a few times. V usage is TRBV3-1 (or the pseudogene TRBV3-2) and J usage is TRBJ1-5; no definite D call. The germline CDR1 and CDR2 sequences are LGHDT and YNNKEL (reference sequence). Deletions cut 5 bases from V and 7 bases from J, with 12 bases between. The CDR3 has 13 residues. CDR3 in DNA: TGTGCCAGCAGCGATACAGTGAGGCAGCCCCAGCATTTT. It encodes CASSDTVRQPQHF.

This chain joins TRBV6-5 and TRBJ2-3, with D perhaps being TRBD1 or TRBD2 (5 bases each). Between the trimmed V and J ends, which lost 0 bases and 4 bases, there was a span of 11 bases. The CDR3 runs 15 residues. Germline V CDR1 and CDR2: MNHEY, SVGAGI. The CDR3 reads CASSYSRGLPDTQYF. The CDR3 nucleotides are TGTGCCAGCAGTTACTCTCGGGGCCTACCAGATACGCAGTATTTT.

The CDR3, as DNA: TGTGCCACCAGTGATTTGACGTCCGGGATCGATGAGCAGTTCTTC. It yields the protein CATSDLTSGIDEQFF. The chain combines TRBV24-1 with TRBJ2-1; perhaps TRBD2 as D (5 bases). The germline V and J ends were trimmed by 0 bases and 8 bases, with 13 bases remaining between them. Per germline, CDR1 KGHDR and CDR2 SFDVKD. CDR3 length: 15 amino acids.

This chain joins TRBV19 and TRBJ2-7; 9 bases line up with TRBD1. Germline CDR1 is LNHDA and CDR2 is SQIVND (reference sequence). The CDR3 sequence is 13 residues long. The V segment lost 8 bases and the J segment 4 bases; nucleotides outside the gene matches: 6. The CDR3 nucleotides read TGTGCCAGTGGGACAGGGCTCGGGTACGAGCAGTACTTC. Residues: CASGTGLGYEQYF.

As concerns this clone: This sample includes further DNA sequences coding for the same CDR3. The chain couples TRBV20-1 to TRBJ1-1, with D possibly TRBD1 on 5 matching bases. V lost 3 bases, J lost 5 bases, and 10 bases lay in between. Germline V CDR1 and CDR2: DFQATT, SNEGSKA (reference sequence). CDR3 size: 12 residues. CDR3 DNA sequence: TGCAGTGCTAGTCCGGGGGGGACTGAAGCTTTCTTT. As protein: CSASPGGTEAFF.

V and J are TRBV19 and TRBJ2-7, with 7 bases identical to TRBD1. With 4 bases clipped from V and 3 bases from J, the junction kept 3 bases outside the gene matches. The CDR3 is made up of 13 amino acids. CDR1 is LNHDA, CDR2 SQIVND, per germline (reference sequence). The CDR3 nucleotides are TGTGCCAGTAGTAGGGGACAGCTCTACGAGCAGTACTTC. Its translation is CASSRGQLYEQYF. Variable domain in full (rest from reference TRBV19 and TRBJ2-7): DGGITQSPKYLFRKEGQNVTLSCEQNLNHDAMYWYRQDPGQGLRLIYYSQIVNDFQKGDIAEGYSVSREKKESFPLTVTSAQKNPTAFYLCASSRGQLYEQYFGPGTRLTVT.

The CDR3 loop reads CASSLPVGDGYTF. The CDR3 region has the DNA TGTGCCAGCAGTTTACCGGTCGGAGACGGCTACACCTTC. This chain connects TRBV28 to TRBJ1-2; no reliable D call. This CDR3 contains 13 residues. Germline CDR1 and CDR2: MDHEN and SYDVKM. V shed 2 bases and J shed 8 bases, with 12 bases lying between them.

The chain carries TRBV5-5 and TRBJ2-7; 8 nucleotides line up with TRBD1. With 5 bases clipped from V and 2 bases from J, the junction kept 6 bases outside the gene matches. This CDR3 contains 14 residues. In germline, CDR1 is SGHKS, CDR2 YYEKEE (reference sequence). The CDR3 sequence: CASSGQGGPYEQYF. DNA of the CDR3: TGTGCCAGCAGTGGACAGGGAGGCCCCTACGAGCAGTACTTC.

CDR3 residues: CASSLSKSYEQYF. The DNA of the CDR3 is TGTGCCAGCAGTTTAAGTAAGTCCTACGAGCAGTACTTC. V and J are TRBV28 and TRBJ2-7, with D unresolved. Trimming left V 2 bases short and J 1 base short, with 6 bases between. CDR1 MDHEN and CDR2 SYDVKM come from the germline V gene. The CDR3 consists of 13 residues.

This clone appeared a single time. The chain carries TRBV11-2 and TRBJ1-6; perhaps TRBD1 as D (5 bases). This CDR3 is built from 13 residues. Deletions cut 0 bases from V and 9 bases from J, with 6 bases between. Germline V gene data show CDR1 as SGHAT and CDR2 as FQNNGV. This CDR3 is CASSLDRGSPLHF. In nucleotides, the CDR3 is TGTGCCAGCAGCTTAGATAGGGGTTCACCCCTCCACTTT.

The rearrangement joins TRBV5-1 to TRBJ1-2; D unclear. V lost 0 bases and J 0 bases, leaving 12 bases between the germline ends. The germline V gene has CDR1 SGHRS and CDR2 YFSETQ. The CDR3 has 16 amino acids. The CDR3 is CASSLAAGGSNYGYTF. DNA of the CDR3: TGCGCCAGCAGCTTGGCTGCGGGAGGGTCTAACTATGGCTACACCTTC.

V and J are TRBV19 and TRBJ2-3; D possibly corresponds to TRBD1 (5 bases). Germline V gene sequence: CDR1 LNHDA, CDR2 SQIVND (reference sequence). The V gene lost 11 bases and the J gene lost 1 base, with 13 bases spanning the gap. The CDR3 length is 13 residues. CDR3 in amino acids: CASQGLGTDTQYF. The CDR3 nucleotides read TGTGCCTCGCAGGGTTTGGGCACAGATACGCAGTATTTT.

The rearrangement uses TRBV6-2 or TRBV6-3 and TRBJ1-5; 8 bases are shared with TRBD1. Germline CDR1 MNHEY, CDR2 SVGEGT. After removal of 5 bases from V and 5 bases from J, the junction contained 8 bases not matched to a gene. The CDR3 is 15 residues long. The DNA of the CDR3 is TGTGCCAGCAGTCACGGACAGGGTGGCCATCAGCCCCAGCATTTT. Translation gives CASSHGQGGHQPQHF.

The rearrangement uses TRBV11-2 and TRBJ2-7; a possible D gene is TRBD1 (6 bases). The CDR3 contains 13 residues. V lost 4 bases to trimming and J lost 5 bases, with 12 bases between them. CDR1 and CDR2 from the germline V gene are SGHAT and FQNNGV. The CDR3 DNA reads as TGTGCCAGCAGCTCCGAACAGGGTGACGAGCAGTACTTC. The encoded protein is CASSSEQGDEQYF.

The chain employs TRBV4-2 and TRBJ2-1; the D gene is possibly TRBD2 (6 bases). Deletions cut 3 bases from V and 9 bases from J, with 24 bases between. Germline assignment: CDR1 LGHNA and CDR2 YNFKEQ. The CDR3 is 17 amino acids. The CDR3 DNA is TGTGCCAGCAGCCACCCCCGGGGGAATCCAGACCTCGCTGAGCAGTTCTTC. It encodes CASSHPRGNPDLAEQFF.

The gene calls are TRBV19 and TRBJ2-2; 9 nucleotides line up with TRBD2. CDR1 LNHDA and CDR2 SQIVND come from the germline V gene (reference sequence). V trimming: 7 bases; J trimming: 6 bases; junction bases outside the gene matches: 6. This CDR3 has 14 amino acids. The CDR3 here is CASMRTSVAGELFF. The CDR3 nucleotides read TGTGCCAGTATGCGGACTAGCGTCGCCGGGGAGCTGTTTTTT.

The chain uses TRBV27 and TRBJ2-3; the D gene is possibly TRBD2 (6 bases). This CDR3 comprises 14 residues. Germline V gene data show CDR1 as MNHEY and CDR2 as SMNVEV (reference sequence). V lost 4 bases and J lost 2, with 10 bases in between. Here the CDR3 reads CASSWGVPTDTQYF. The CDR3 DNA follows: TGTGCCAGCAGTTGGGGGGTTCCCACAGATACGCAGTATTTT.

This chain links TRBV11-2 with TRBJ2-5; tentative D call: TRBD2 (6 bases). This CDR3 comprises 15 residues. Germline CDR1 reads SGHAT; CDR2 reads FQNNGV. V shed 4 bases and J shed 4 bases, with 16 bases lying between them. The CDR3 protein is CASSSPHGGVETQYF. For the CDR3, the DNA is TGTGCCAGCAGCTCACCGCATGGCGGGGTAGAGACCCAGTACTTC.

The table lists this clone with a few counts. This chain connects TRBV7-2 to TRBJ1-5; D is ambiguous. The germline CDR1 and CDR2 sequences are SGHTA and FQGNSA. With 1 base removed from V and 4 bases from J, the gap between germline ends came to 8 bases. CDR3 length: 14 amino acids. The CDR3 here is CASSLGQINQPQHF. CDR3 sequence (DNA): TGTGCCAGCAGCTTAGGGCAGATTAATCAGCCCCAGCATTTT.

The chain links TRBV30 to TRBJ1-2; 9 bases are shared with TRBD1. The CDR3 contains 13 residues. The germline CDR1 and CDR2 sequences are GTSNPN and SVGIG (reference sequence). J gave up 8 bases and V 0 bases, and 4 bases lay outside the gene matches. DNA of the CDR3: TGTGCCTGGAGTGTGGGACAGGGTGTGGGCTACACCTTC. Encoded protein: CAWSVGQGVGYTF. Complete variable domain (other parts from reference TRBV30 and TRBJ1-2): SQTIHQWPATLVQPVGSPLSLECTVEGTSNPNLYWYRQAAGRGLQLLFYSVGIGQISSEVPQNLSASRPQDRQFILSSKKLLLSDSGFYLCAWSVGQGVGYTFGSGTRLTVV.

The CDR3 is CSAERDGETQYF. CDR3 in DNA: TGCAGCGCCGAGCGGGACGGAGAGACCCAGTACTTC. This chain joins TRBV29-1 and TRBJ2-5; 7 bases are a match to TRBD2. Germline V gene sequence: CDR1 SQVTM, CDR2 ANQGSEA. The CDR3 covers 12 residues. Unmatched junction bases numbered 6, after V lost 7 bases and J lost 4 bases.

Here the CDR3 reads CASSFSGGDQETQYF. The CDR3 DNA sequence: TGCGCCAGCAGCTTTAGCGGGGGGGATCAAGAGACCCAGTACTTC. The chain couples TRBV5-1 to TRBJ2-5; 11 bases map to TRBD2. With V trimmed by 2 bases and J by 2 bases, 2 bases remained unmatched. CDR1 and CDR2 from the germline V gene are SGHRS and YFSETQ. The CDR3 spans 15 residues. The full variable domain, in which reference TRBV5-1 and TRBJ2-5 provide the parts outside the CDR3, is KAGVTQTPRYLIKTRGQQVTLSCSPISGHRSVSWYQQTPGQGLQFLFEYFSETQRNKGNFPGRFSGRQFSNSRSEMNVSTLELGDSALYLCASSFSGGDQETQYFGPGTRLLVL.

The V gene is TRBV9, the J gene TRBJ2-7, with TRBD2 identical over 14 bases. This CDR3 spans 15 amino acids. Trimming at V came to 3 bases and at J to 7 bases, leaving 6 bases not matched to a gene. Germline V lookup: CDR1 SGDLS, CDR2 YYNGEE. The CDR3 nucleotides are TGTGCCAGCAGCGATGGGACTAGCGGGGGCCTTGAGCAGTACTTC. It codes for CASSDGTSGGLEQYF.

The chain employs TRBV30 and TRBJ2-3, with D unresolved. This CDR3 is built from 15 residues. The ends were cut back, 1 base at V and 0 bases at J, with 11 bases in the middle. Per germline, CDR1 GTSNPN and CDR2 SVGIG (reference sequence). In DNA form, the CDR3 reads TGTGCCTGGAGTGCCAACGGAGCTAGCACAGATACGCAGTATTTT. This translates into CAWSANGASTDTQYF.

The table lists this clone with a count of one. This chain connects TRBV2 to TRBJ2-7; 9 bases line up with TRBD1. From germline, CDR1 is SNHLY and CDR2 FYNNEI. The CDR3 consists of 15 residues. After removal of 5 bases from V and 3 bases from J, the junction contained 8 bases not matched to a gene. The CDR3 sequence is CASSPGTGRDYEQYF. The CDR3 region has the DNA TGTGCCAGCAGTCCCGGGACAGGGAGGGACTACGAGCAGTACTTC.

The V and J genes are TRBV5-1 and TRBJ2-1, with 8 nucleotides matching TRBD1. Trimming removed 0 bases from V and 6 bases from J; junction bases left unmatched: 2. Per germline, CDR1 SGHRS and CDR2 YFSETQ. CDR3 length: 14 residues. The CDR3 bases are TGCGCCAGCAGCTTGGGGGACAGGCCCAATGAGCAGTTCTTC. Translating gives CASSLGDRPNEQFF.

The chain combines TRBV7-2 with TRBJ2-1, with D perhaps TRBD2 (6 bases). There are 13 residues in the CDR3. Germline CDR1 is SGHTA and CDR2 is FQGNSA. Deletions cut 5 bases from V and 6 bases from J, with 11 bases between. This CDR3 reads CASSVGLFNEQFF. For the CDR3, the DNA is TGTGCCAGCAGCGTGGGACTTTTCAATGAGCAGTTCTTC.

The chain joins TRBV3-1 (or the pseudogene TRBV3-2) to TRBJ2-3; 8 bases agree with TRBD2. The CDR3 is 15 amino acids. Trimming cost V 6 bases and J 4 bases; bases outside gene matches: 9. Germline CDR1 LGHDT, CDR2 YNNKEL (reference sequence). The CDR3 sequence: CASSKGRGGADTQYF. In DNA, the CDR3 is TGTGCCAGCAGTAAAGGACGGGGGGGTGCAGATACGCAGTATTTT.